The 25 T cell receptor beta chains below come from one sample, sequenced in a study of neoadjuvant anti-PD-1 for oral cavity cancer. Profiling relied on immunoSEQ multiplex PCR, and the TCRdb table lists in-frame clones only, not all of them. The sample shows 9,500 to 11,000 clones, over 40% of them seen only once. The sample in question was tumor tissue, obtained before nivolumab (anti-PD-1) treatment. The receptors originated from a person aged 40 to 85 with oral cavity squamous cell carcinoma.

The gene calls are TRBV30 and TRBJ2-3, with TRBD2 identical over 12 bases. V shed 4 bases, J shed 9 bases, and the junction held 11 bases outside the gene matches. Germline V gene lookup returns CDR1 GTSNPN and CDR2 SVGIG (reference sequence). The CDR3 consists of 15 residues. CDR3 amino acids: CAWNRASGGAITQYF. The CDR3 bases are TGTGCCTGGAATCGGGCTAGCGGGGGGGCCATCACGCAGTATTTT.

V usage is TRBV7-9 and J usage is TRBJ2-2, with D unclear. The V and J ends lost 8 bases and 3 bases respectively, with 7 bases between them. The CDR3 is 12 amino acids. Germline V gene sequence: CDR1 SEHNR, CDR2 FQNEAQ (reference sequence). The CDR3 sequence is CASSKDTGELFF. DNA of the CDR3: TGTGCCAGCTCAAAGGACACCGGGGAGCTGTTTTTT.

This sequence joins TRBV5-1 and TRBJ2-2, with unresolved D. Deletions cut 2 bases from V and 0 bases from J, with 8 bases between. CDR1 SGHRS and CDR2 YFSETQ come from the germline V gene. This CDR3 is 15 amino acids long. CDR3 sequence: CASSFETTNTGELFF. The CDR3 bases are TGCGCCAGCAGCTTCGAGACAACGAACACCGGGGAGCTGTTTTTT.

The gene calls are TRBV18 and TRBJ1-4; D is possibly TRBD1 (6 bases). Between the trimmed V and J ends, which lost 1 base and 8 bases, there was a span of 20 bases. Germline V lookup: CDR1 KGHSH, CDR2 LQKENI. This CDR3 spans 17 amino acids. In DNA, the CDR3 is TGTGCCAGCTCACCACGCTCGGCGAACAGGGTCGAAGAAAAACTGTTTTTT. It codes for CASSPRSANRVEEKLFF.

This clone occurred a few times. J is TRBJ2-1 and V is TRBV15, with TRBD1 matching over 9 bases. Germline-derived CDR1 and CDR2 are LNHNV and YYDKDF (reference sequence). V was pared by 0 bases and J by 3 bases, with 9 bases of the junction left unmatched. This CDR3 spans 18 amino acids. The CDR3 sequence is CATSRDGNDRGVYNEQFF. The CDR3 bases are TGTGCCACCAGCAGAGACGGGAACGACAGGGGGGTCTACAATGAGCAGTTCTTC.

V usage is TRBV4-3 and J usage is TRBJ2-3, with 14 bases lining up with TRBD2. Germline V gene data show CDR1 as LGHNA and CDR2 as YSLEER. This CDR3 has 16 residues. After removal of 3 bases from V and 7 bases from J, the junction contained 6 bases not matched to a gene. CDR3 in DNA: TGCGCCAGCAGCCAGTATGGACTAGCGGGGGGTAATACGCAGTATTTT. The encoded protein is CASSQYGLAGGNTQYF.

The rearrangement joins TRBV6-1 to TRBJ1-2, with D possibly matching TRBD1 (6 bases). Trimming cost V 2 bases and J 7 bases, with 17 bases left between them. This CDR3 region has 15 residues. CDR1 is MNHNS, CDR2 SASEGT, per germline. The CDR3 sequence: CASSEFPGRGGGYTF. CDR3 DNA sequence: TGTGCCAGCAGTGAATTCCCTGGCAGGGGAGGTGGCTACACCTTC.

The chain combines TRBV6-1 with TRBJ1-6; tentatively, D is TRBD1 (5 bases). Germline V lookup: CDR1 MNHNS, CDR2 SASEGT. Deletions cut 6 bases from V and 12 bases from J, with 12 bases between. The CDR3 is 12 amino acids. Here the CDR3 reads CASSWDHQPLHF. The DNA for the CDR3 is TGTGCCAGCAGCTGGGACCACCAACCCCTCCACTTT.

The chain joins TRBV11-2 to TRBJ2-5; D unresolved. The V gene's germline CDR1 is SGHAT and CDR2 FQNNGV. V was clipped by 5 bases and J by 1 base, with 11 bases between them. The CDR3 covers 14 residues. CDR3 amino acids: CASSARVTQETQYF. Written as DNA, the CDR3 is TGTGCCAGCAGCGCCCGGGTTACCCAAGAGACCCAGTACTTC. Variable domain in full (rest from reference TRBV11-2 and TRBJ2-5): EAGVAQSPRYKIIEKRQSVAFWCNPISGHATLYWYQQILGQGPKLLIQFQNNGVVDDSQLPKDRFSAERLKGVDSTLKIQPAKLEDSAVYLCASSARVTQETQYFGPGTRLLVL.

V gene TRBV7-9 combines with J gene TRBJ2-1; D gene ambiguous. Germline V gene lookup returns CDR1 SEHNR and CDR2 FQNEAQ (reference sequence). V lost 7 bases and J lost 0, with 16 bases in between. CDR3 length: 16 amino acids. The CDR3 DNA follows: TGTGCCAGCACCCCAAAGACCTTTAGCTCCTACAATGAGCAGTTCTTC. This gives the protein CASTPKTFSSYNEQFF.

This CDR3 is CASSGDSWETQYF. In DNA form, the CDR3 reads TGTGCCAGCAGTGGTGATAGCTGGGAGACCCAGTACTTC. The J gene is TRBJ2-5, the V gene TRBV2; D ambiguous. The CDR3 loop spans 13 amino acids. Germline values: CDR1 SNHLY, CDR2 FYNNEI. The V end lost 4 bases, the J end lost 5 bases, and 11 bases lay between the germline ends.

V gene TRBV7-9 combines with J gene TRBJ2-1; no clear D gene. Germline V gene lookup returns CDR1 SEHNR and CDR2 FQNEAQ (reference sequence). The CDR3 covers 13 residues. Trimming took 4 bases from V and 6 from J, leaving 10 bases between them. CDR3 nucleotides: TGTGCCAGCAGCTCAACCTACACCAATGAGCAGTTCTTC. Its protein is CASSSTYTNEQFF. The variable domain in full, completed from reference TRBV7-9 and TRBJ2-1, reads DTGVSQNPRHKITKRGQNVTFRCDPISEHNRLYWYRQTLGQGPEFLTYFQNEAQLEKSRLLSDRFSAERPKGSFSTLEIQRTEQGDSAMYLCASSSTYTNEQFFGPGTRLTVL.

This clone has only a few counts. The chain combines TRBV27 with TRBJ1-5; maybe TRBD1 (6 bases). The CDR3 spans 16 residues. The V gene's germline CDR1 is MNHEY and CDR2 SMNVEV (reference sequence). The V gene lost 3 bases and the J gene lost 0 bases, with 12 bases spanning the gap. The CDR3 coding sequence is TGTGCCAGCAGTTTGTCCAGGGGAATTAGCAATCAGCCCCAGCATTTT. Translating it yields CASSLSRGISNQPQHF.

CDR3 sequence reads: CASSLGHYNEQFF. The CDR3 DNA reads as TGTGCCAGCAGCTTAGGCCACTACAATGAGCAGTTCTTC. The V and J genes are TRBV11-2 and TRBJ2-1; D is undetermined. Trimming removed 1 base from V and 3 bases from J, with 4 bases in between. Germline CDR1 and CDR2: SGHAT and FQNNGV. The CDR3 runs to 13 residues.

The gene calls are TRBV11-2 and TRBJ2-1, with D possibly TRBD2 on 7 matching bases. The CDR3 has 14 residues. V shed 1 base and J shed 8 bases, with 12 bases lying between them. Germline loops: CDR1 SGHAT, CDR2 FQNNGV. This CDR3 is CASSLVGGLDEQFF. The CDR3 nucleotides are TGTGCCAGCAGCTTAGTCGGGGGGCTCGATGAGCAGTTCTTC.

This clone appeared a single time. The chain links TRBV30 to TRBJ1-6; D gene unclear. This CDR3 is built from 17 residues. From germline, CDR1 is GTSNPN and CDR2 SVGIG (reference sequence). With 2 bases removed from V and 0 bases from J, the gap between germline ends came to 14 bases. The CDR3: CAWSIGLFSSYNSPLHF. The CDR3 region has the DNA TGTGCCTGGAGTATAGGTCTTTTTAGCTCCTATAATTCACCCCTCCACTTT.

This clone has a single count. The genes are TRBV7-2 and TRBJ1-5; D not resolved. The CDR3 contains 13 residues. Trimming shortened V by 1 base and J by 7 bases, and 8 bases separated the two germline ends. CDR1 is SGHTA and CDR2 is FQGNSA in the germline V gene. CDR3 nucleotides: TGTGCCAGCAGCTTAGTAAGGGAGCAGCCCCAGCATTTT. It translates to CASSLVREQPQHF.

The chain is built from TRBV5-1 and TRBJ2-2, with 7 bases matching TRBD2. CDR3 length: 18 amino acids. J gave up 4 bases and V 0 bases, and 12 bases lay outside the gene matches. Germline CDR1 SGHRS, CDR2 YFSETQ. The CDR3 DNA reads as TGCGCCAGCAGCTTGGAGGCCGGCGGGGGTGCGGGCACCGGGGAGCTGTTTTTT. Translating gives CASSLEAGGGAGTGELFF.

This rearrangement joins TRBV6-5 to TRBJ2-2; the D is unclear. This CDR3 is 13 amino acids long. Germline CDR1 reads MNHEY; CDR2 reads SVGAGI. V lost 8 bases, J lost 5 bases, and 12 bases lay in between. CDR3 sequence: CASGPYGTGELFF. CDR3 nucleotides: TGTGCCAGCGGGCCCTATGGGACCGGGGAGCTGTTTTTT.

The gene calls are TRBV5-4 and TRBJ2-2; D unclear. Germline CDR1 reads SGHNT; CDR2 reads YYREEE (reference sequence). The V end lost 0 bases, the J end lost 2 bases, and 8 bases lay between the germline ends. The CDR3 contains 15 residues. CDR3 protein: CASSLDQVNTGELFF. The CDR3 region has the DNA TGTGCCAGCAGCTTGGATCAGGTCAACACCGGGGAGCTGTTTTTT.

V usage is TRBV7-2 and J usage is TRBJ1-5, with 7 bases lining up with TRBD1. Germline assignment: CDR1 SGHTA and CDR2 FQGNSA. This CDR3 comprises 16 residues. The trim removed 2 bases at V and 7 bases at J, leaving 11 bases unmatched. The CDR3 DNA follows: TGTGCCAGCAGCTTATACGGTATGACAGGGCAACAGCCCCAGCATTTT. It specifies CASSLYGMTGQQPQHF.

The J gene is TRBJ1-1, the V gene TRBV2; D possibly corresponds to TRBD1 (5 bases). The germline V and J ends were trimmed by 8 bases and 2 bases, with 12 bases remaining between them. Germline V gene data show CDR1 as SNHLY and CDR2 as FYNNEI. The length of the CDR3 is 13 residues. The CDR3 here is CASATRGNTEAFF. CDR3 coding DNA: TGTGCCAGCGCGACAAGGGGCAACACTGAAGCTTTCTTT.

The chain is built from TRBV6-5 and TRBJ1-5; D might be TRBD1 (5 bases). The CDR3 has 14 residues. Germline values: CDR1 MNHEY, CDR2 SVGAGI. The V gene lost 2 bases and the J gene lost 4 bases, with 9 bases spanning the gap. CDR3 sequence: CASSYRGGNQPQHF. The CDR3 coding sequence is TGTGCCAGCAGTTACCGGGGGGGGAATCAGCCCCAGCATTTT.

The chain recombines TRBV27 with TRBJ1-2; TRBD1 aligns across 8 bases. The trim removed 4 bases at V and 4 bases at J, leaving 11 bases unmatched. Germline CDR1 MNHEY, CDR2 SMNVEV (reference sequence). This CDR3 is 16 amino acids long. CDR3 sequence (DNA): TGTGCCAGCAGTTCCCGACCCAGGGGGCGCATCTATGGCTACACCTTC. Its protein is CASSSRPRGRIYGYTF.

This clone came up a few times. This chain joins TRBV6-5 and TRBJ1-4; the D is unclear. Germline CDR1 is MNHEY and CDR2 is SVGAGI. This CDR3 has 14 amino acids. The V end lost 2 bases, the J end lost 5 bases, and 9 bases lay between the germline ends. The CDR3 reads CASSYAQYNEKLFF. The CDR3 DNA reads TGTGCCAGCAGTTACGCCCAGTACAATGAAAAACTGTTTTTT.